The source of this TCR beta chain is a study of blood T cell repertoires in COVID-19. Whole-study context: Collection of acute and convalescent COVID-19 samples took place in the United States, Italy and Spain. From T cells, B-cell-depleted T cells, or PBMCs came the material, which was cDNA or gDNA.

Enrolled through a virtual design, the participants were between roughly 18 and 90 years of age and came from approximately 25 US areas. Grouping used clinical history reported by participants in a survey and questionnaire. Profiled with immunoSEQ multiplex PCR; TCRdb holds only in-frame clones, not every one. Of about 280,000 clones listed, 75% to 90% are singletons. Trimming removed 1 base at V and 10 bases at J, with 7 bases between. CDR1 LNHDA and CDR2 SQIVND come from the germline V gene (reference sequence). This CDR3 is 12 amino acids long. The receptor comes from a woman aged 45-65 years who had recovered from COVID-19. The V call is TRBV19, the J call TRBJ2-2, with D unclear. Sequencing was carried out using PBMCs or T cells enriched from blood (not recorded which). CDR3 in amino acids: CASSIGLKELFF. In nucleotides, the CDR3 is TGTGCCAGTAGTATAGGGCTCAAGGAGCTGTTTTTT.